The 10 T cell receptor beta chains below all came from one sample that was sequenced in a study of blood T cells in healthy people across ages. A second about 6 to 12 cycle PCR used barcoded and J-beta primers. TCRdb analysed the 5' RACE reads with MiXCR anew, one entry per CDR3 protein. Of about 1.4 million distinct CDR3 sequences listed, around 55% are singletons. The sequenced sample consisted of blood. These receptors originate from a man younger than 35 in good health.

As concerns this clonotype: One end of the junction does not line up with germline, which may come from a read error. The chain links TRBV9 to TRBJ2-3; a possible D gene is TRBD2 (5 bases). This CDR3 has 14 residues. CDR1 SGDLS and CDR2 YYNGEE come from the germline V gene. CDR3 amino acids: CAGSSEGYTDTQYF. CDR3 coding DNA: TGTGCCGGCAGCAGCGAGGGTTACACAGATACGCAGTATTTT.

This clonotype has just a few counts. The chain couples TRBV3-1 to TRBJ2-5; tentative D call: TRBD2 (6 bases). The length of the CDR3 is 14 residues. The V gene's germline CDR1 is LGHDT and CDR2 YNNKEL (reference sequence). V lost 0 bases and J lost 7, with 12 bases in between. CDR3 coding DNA: TGTGCCAGCAGCCAAGAGGGGGGTCTGGGGACCCAGTACTTC. Translating it yields CASSQEGGLGTQYF.

The chain carries TRBV5-1 and TRBJ2-1; 11 bases align to TRBD2. CDR3 size: 15 residues. The ends lost 3 bases at V and 3 bases at J; junction bases unmatched: 2. Germline CDR1 SGHRS, CDR2 YFSETQ. CDR3 nucleotides: TGCGCCAGCAGCTCTAGCGGGGGGTTCTACAATGAGCAGTTCTTC. It yields the protein CASSSSGGFYNEQFF.

This clonotype is a singleton in its sample. This sequence joins TRBV20-1 and TRBJ1-6; D remains unclear. This CDR3 region has 17 residues. Germline V gives CDR1 DFQATT, CDR2 SNEGSKA (reference sequence). The V gene lost 0 bases and the J gene lost 4 bases, with 16 bases spanning the gap. In DNA, the CDR3 is TGCAGTGCTAGAGATCCCGGTGCTGGAGAGTATAATTCACCCCTCCACTTT. It specifies CSARDPGAGEYNSPLHF.

This clonotype was detected only once. The chain joins TRBV2 to TRBJ2-7; perhaps TRBD2 as D (5 bases). Germline V gene sequence: CDR1 SNHLY, CDR2 FYNNEI. V dropped 6 bases and J dropped 2 bases, with 11 bases sitting between them. The CDR3 is made up of 13 amino acids. The DNA of the CDR3 is TGTGCCAGCAGACCGGTCGGGGCCTACGAGCAGTACTTC. Translated: CASRPVGAYEQYF.

This clonotype was recorded a few times. The chain carries TRBV28 and TRBJ2-3; weak D call: TRBD1 (6 bases). Trimming pared 3 bases from V and 6 bases from J, leaving 16 bases between. This CDR3 spans 15 amino acids. Germline V lookup: CDR1 MDHEN, CDR2 SYDVKM. The CDR3 bases are TGTGCCAGCAGTTTTCAGACAGGCGCGAGGGATACGCAGTATTTT. Amino acid sequence: CASSFQTGARDTQYF.

This clonotype was seen a single time. This sequence joins TRBV7-2 and TRBJ2-2; 10 bases align to TRBD2. The ends lost 2 bases at V and 7 bases at J; junction bases unmatched: 13. CDR1 and CDR2 from the germline V gene are SGHTA and FQGNSA. The CDR3 length is 18 residues. The CDR3 reads CASSLSVTSSGGDGELFF. CDR3 bases: TGTGCCAGCAGCTTATCCGTTACCTCTAGCGGGGGTGACGGGGAGCTGTTTTTT. The complete variable domain, with remaining parts taken from reference TRBV7-2 and TRBJ2-2, reads GAGVSQSPSNKVTEKGKDVELRCDPISGHTALYWYRQSLGQGLEFLIYFQGNSAPDKSGLPSDRFSAERTGGSVSTLTIQRTQQEDSAVYLCASSLSVTSSGGDGELFFGEGSRLTVL.

The chain couples TRBV10-1 to TRBJ1-2; D remains ambiguous. Trimming removed 6 bases at V and 0 bases at J, with 11 bases between. This CDR3 has 14 amino acids. Germline-derived CDR1 and CDR2 are WNHNN and SYGVQD (reference sequence). DNA of the CDR3: TGCGCCAGCAGCATGGGATCGTCTAACTATGGCTACACCTTC. The encoded protein is CASSMGSSNYGYTF.

CDR3 sequence: CASSSRDTGRIQYF. CDR3 coding DNA: TGTGCCAGCAGTTCCCGGGACACGGGTCGGATTCAGTACTTC. This rearrangement joins TRBV2 to TRBJ2-4, with D possibly TRBD1 on 6 matching bases. CDR3 length: 14 amino acids. V was trimmed by 5 bases and J by 10 bases, leaving 18 bases between them. Germline loops: CDR1 SNHLY, CDR2 FYNNEI.

This chain links TRBV7-9 with TRBJ2-1; tentatively, D is TRBD1 or TRBD2 (6 bases each). Germline CDR1 reads SEHNR; CDR2 reads FQNEAQ (reference sequence). Trimming stripped 4 bases from V and 2 bases from J, with 12 bases between. The CDR3 covers 15 residues. CDR3 in amino acids: CASSSFRGAYNEQFF. The CDR3 DNA follows: TGTGCCAGCAGCTCATTTAGGGGGGCCTACAATGAGCAGTTCTTC.